The source of this T cell receptor beta chain is a study of PD-1 blockade in classical Hodgkin lymphoma. As regards this clone: Its matching antigen is unknown.

Whole-study results and caveats: Baseline TCR diversity was reportedly lower in newly diagnosed patients than in healthy donors. It was reported as lower still in relapsed/refractory patients. The CD4+ diversity rise by C4D1 was clearest in complete responders.

Repertoires were generated with immunoSEQ multiplex PCR, while TCRdb's copy carries only in-frame clones and drops some. This table holds about 60,000 clones, roughly 90% found once. Germline V gives CDR1 SGHDN, CDR2 FVKESK. V lost 2 bases and J 4 bases, leaving 19 bases between the germline ends. This CDR3 spans 17 amino acids. Each of the patients experienced relapse following autologous stem cell transplantation, and their brentuximab vedotin exposure differed. Complete response, partial response or progressive disease made up the best responses. The chain uses TRBV14 and TRBJ2-3; a possible D gene is TRBD2 (5 bases). The sample in question was peripheral blood mononuclear cells (PBMCs), obtained at baseline. This receptor was obtained from a human donor with classical Hodgkin lymphoma. The DNA for the CDR3 is TGTGCCAGCAGCCAACTGTTCGGGATCTCTCTCCCAGATACGCAGTATTTT. Encoded protein: CASSQLFGISLPDTQYF.